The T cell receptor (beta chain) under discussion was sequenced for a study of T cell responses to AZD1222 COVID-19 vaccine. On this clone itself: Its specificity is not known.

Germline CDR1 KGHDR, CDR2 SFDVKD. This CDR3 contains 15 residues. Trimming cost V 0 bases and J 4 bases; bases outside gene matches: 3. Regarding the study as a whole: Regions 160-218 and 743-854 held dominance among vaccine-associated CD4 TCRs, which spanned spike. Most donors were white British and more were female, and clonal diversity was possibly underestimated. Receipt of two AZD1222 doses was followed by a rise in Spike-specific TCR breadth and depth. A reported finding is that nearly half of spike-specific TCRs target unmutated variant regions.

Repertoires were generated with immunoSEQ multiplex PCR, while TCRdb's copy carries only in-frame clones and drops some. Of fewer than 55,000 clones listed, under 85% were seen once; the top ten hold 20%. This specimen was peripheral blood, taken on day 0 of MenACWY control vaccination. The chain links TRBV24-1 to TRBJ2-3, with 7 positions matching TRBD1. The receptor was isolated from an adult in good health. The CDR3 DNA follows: TGTGCCACCAGTGATTTGAGACAGGGTCCAGATACGCAGTATTTT. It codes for CATSDLRQGPDTQYF.